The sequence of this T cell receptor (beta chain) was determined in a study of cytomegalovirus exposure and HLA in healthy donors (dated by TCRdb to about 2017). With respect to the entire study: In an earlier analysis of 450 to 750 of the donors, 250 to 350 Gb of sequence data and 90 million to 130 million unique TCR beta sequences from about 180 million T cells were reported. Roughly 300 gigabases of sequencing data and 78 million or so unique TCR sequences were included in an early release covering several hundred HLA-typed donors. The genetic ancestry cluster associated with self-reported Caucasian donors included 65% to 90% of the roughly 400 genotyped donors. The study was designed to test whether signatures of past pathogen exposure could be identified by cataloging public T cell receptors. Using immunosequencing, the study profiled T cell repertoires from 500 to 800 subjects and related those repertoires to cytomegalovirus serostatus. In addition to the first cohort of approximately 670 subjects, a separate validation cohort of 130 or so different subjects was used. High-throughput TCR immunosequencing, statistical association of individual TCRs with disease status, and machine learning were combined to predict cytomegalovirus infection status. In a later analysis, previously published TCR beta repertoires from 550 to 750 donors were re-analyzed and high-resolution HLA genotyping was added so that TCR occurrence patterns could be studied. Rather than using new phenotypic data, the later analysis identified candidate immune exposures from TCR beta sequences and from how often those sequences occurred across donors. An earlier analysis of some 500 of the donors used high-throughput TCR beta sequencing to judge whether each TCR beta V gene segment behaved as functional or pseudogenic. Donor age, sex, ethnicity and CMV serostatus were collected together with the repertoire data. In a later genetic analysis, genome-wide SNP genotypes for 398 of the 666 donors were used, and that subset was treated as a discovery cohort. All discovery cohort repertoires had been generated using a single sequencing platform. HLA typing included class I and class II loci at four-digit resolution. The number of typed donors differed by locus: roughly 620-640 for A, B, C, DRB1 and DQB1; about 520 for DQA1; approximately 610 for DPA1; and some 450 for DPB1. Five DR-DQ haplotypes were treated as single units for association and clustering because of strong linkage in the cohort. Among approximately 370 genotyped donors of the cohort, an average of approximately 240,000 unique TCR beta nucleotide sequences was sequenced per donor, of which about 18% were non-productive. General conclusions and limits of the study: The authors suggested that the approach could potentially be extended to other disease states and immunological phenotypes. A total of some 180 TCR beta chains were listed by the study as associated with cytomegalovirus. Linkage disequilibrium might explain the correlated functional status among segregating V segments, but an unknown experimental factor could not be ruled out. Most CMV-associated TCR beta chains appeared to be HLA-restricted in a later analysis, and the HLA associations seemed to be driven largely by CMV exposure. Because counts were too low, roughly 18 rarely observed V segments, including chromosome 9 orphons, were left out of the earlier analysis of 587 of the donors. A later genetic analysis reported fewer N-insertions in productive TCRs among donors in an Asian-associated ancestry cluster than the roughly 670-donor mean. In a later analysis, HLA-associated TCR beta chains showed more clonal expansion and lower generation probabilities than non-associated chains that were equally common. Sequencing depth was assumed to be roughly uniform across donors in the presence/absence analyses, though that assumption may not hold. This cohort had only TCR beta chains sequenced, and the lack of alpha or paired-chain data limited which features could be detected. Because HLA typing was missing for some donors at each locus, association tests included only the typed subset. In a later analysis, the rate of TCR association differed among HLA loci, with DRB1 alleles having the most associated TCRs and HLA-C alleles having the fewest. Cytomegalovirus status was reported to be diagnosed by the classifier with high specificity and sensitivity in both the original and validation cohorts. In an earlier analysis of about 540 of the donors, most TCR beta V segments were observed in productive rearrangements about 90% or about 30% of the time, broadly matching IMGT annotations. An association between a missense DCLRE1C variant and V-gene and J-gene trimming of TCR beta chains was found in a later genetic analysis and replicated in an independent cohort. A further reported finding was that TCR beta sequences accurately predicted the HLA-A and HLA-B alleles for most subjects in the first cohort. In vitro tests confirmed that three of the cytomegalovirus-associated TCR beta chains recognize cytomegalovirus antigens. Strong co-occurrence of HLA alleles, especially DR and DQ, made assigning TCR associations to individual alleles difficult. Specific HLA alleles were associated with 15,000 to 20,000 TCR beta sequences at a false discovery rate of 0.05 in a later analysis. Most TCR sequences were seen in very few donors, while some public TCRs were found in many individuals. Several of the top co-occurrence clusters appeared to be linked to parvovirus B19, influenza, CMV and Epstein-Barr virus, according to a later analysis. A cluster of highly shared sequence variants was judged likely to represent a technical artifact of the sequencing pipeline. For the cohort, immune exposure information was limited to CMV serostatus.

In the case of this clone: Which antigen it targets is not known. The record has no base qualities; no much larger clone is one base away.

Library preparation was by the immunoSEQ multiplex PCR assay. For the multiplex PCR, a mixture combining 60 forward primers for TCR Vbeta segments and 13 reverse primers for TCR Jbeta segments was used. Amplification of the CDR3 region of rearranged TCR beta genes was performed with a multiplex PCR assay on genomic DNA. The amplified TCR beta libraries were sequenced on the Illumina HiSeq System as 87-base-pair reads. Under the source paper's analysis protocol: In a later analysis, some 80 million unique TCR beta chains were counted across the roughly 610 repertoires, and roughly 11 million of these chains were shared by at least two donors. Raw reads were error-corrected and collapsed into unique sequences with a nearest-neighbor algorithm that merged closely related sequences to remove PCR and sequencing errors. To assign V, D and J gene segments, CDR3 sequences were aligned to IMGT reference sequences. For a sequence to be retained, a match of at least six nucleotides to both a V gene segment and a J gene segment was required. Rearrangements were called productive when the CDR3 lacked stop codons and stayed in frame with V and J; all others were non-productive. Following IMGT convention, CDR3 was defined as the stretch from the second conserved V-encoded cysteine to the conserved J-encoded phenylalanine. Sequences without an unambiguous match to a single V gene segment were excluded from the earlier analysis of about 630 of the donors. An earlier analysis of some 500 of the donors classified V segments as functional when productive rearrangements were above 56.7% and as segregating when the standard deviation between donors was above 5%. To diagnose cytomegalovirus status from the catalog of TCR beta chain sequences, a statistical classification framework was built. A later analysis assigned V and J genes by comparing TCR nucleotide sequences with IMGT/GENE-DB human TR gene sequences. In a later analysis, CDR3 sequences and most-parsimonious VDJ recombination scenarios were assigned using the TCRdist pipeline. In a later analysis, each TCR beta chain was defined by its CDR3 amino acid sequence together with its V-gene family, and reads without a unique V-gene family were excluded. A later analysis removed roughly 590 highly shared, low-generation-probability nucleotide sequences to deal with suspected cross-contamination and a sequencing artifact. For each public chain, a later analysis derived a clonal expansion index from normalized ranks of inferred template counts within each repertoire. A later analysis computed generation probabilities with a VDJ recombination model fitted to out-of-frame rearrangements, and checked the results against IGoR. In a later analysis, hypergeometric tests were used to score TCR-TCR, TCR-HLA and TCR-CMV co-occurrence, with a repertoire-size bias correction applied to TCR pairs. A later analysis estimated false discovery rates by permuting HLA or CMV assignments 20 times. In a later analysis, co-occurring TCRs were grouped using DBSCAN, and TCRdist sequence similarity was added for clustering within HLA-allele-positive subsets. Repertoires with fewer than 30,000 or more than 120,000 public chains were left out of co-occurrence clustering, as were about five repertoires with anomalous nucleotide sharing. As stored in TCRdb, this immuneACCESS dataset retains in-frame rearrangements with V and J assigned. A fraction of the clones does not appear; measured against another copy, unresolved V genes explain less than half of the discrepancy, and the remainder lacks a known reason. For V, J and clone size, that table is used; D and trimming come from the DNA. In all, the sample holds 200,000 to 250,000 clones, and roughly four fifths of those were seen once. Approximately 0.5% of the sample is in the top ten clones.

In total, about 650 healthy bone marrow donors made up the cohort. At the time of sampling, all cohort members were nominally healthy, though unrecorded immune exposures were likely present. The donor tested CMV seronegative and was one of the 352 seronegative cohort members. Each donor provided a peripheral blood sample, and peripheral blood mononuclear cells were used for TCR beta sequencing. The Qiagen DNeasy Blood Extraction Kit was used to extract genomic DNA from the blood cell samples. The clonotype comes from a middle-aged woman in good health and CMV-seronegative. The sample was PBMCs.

The DNA sequence is TGTGCCAGTAGTATTGGACAGCTCACTGAAGCTTTCTTT. Its translation reads: CASSIGQLTEAFF. In this chain, TRBV19 is recombined with TRBJ1-1; possibly the D gene is TRBD1, per 6 matching bases. V and J are truncated by 3 bases and 4 bases respectively, leaving an intervening sequence of 9 bases. There are 13 amino acids in the CDR3, from cysteine to phenylalanine inclusive. The CDR3 DNA has 39 bases and is translated from base 1. The germline V gene (reference sequence) specifies LNHDA as CDR1 and SQIVND as CDR2.